A single sample gave rise to the 12 T cell receptor beta chains below, sequenced in a study of early T cells in non-severe SARS-CoV-2 infection. MiXCR, run by TCRdb on the 5' RACE reads, gives a single entry per CDR3 protein. This sample has around 50,000 distinct CDR3 sequences, with over 10% found just once. Sequencing was done on a sample of whole blood. The receptors come from an adult who was a healthcare worker with PCR-confirmed SARS-CoV-2 infection or an uninfected control (not recorded which).

V usage is TRBV20-1 and J usage is TRBJ2-7; tentatively, D is TRBD2 (6 bases). CDR1 DFQATT and CDR2 SNEGSKA come from the germline V gene (reference sequence). Between the trimmed V and J ends, which lost 4 bases and 5 bases, there was a span of 15 bases. The CDR3 is 13 amino acids. The CDR3 protein is CSANGGAFDEQYF. In DNA, the CDR3 is TGCAGTGCTAATGGAGGGGCTTTCGACGAGCAGTACTTC.

This clonotype was counted ten times or more. The chain joins TRBV28 to TRBJ1-2; D possibly corresponds to TRBD1 (5 bases). The ends were cut back, 6 bases at V and 8 bases at J, with 16 bases in the middle. CDR1 is MDHEN and CDR2 is SYDVKM in the germline V gene. CDR3 length equals 13 residues. This chain's CDR3 is CASRVAGRGGYTF. CDR3 sequence (DNA): TGTGCCAGCAGGGTAGCGGGGAGGGGAGGCTACACCTTC.

V is TRBV6-2 or TRBV6-3 and J is TRBJ2-3, with D perhaps TRBD1 (5 bases). Germline V gene sequence: CDR1 MNHEY, CDR2 SVGEGT. With 2 bases removed from V and 1 base from J, the gap between germline ends came to 10 bases. The CDR3 sequence is 15 residues long. In nucleotides, the CDR3 is TGTGCCAGCAGTTACCGTGGGGCGGGCACAGATACGCAGTATTTT. This gives the protein CASSYRGAGTDTQYF.

This clonotype was detected many times. In nucleotides, the CDR3 is TGTGCCAGCAGACCACGCCAGGAGGGTTATAGCAATCAGCCCCAGCATTTT. This encodes CASRPRQEGYSNQPQHF. V usage is TRBV27 and J usage is TRBJ1-5; D not resolved. Germline CDR1 reads MNHEY; CDR2 reads SMNVEV (reference sequence). V lost 6 bases, J lost 0 bases, and 18 bases lay in between. This CDR3 has 17 residues.

This clonotype was picked up many times. The chain couples TRBV5-6 to TRBJ1-6; 7 positions agree with TRBD1. Trimming removed 3 bases from V and 8 bases from J; junction bases left unmatched: 8. The CDR3 is made up of 15 amino acids. From germline, CDR1 is SGHDT and CDR2 YYEEEE. The CDR3 DNA sequence: TGTGCCAGCAGCTGGATTGACAGGGTTGATTCACCCCTCCACTTT. Its protein is CASSWIDRVDSPLHF.

The chain combines TRBV7-8 with TRBJ1-1; D gene ambiguous. The CDR3 runs 14 residues. CDR1 SGHVS and CDR2 FQNEAQ come from the germline V gene. Between the trimmed V and J ends, which lost 1 base and 2 bases, there was a span of 8 bases. The CDR3 coding sequence is TGTGCCAGCAGCTTAGGGGAGGCAAACACTGAAGCTTTCTTT. Its translation is CASSLGEANTEAFF. Combining the CDR3 with reference TRBV7-8 and TRBJ1-1 gives the whole variable domain GAGVSQSPRYKVAKRGQDVALRCDPISGHVSLFWYQQALGQGPEFLTYFQNEAQLDKSGLPSDRFFAERPEGSVSTLKIQRTQQEDSAVYLCASSLGEANTEAFFGQGTRLTVV.

This clonotype was observed at least ten times. The chain recombines TRBV7-9 with TRBJ2-2, with 10 bases matching TRBD2. Losses at the gene ends were 6 bases for V and 1 base for J; bases not matched to a gene: 5. The CDR3 has 16 residues. Germline values: CDR1 SEHNR, CDR2 FQNEAQ (reference sequence). CDR3 bases: TGTGCCAGCAGTCGGACTAGCGGAATGAACACCGGGGAGCTGTTTTTT. Translating it yields CASSRTSGMNTGELFF.

The rearrangement uses TRBV5-1 and TRBJ2-2, with 13 bases matching TRBD2. Germline V gene lookup returns CDR1 SGHRS and CDR2 YFSETQ. V trimming: 3 bases; J trimming: 4 bases; junction bases outside the gene matches: 6. There are 17 residues in the CDR3. The DNA for the CDR3 is TGCGCCAGCAGCTCGACTAGCGGGGGGCCGGGCACCGGGGAGCTGTTTTTT. It specifies CASSSTSGGPGTGELFF.

The chain is built from TRBV14 and TRBJ2-1, with 7 bases that match TRBD1. V gave up 2 bases and J gave up 5 bases; unmatched junction bases: 6. The germline gives CDR1 SGHDN, CDR2 FVKESK. The CDR3 length is 15 residues. The CDR3 nucleotides are TGTGCCAGCAGCCAATGGAGACAGGGCGACAATGAGCAGTTCTTC. Its translation is CASSQWRQGDNEQFF.

The chain uses TRBV29-1 and TRBJ1-6; a possible D gene is TRBD1 (5 bases). CDR1 is SQVTM, CDR2 ANQGSEA, per germline. V was pared by 7 bases and J by 7 bases, with 11 bases between. CDR3 length equals 12 residues. The CDR3 nucleotides read TGCAGCGCAGGGAGCGGAAATTCACCCCTCCACTTT. It is translated as CSAGSGNSPLHF.

This clonotype showed up many times. This rearrangement joins TRBV3-1 to TRBJ2-1; the D is unclear. Trimming cost V 1 base and J 10 bases, with 5 bases left between them. The CDR3 has 11 amino acids. The germline V gene has CDR1 LGHDT and CDR2 YNNKEL (reference sequence). CDR3 sequence: CASSQAREQFF. The CDR3, as DNA: TGTGCCAGCAGCCAAGCGCGGGAGCAGTTCTTC.

This clonotype was observed once. CDR3 nucleotide sequence: TGTGCCAGCAGCCAAGTTGGGACTAGCGGGCAAGAGACCCAGTACTTC. Protein product: CASSQVGTSGQETQYF. The V gene is TRBV3-1, the J gene TRBJ2-5; 12 positions agree with TRBD2. With V trimmed by 1 base and J by 2 bases, 2 bases remained unmatched. CDR3 length: 16 residues. Germline CDR1 and CDR2: LGHDT and YNNKEL (reference sequence).